This passage covers 32 T cell receptor beta chains from one sample sequenced in a study of radiotherapy plus CTLA-4 blockade in lung cancer. Only in-frame clones appear in the TCRdb table, and some are missing; sequencing was by immunoSEQ multiplex PCR. The repertoire holds tens of thousands of clones, around 86% seen once, with roughly a sixth in the top ten. This specimen was peripheral blood, taken from a patient treated with radiotherapy plus ipilimumab. The source is a human donor with non-small cell lung cancer that progressed on radiotherapy plus ipilimumab.

V usage is TRBV11-2 and J usage is TRBJ1-4, with D possibly TRBD1 on 6 matching bases. The CDR3 contains 17 residues. Germline V gene sequence: CDR1 SGHAT, CDR2 FQNNGV. Trimming cost V 6 bases and J 5 bases, with 22 bases left between them. The CDR3 DNA is TGTGCCAGCAGTCTTAGGTCAGGGGCAGGACGGAATGAAAAACTGTTTTTT. The encoded protein is CASSLRSGAGRNEKLFF.

The chain couples TRBV6-5 to TRBJ2-7; either TRBD1 or TRBD2 may supply D (7 bases each). V was shortened by 6 bases and J by 2 bases, with 17 bases between the two germline ends. Germline V gene data show CDR1 as MNHEY and CDR2 as SVGAGI. The CDR3 consists of 15 residues. The chain's CDR3 is CASSHGEGQPYEQYF. DNA for the CDR3: TGTGCCAGCAGCCATGGGGAGGGACAGCCCTACGAGCAGTACTTC.

The genes are TRBV14 and TRBJ2-7; no reliable D call. Trimming left V 2 bases short and J 1 base short, with 3 bases between. The CDR3 sequence is 12 residues long. Looked up from germline, CDR1 is SGHDN and CDR2 is FVKESK. CDR3 in amino acids: CASSQISYEQYF. The CDR3 bases are TGTGCCAGCAGCCAAATTTCCTACGAGCAGTACTTC.

Regarding this clone: The sample holds other DNA sequences that translate to the same CDR3. The chain employs TRBV6-5 and TRBJ1-5, with D maybe TRBD1 (5 bases). Trimming removed 2 bases from V and 2 bases from J, with 7 bases in between. CDR1 is MNHEY and CDR2 is SVGAGI in the germline V gene. This CDR3 has 14 amino acids. CDR3 DNA: TGTGCCAGCAGTTACGGGGGTGGCAATCAGCCCCAGCATTTT. Translated: CASSYGGGNQPQHF.

The chain is built from TRBV7-2 and TRBJ2-6; D call uncertain. V lost 3 bases and J 0 bases, leaving 6 bases between the germline ends. CDR3 length: 15 residues. Germline V lookup: CDR1 SGHTA, CDR2 FQGNSA. The CDR3 coding sequence is TGTGCCAGCAGCTTCGCGAGCTCTGGGGCCAACGTCCTGACTTTC. Protein: CASSFASSGANVLTF.

The chain combines TRBV6-1 with TRBJ2-3; D perhaps matches TRBD2 (5 bases). The CDR3 totals 14 residues. Germline V gives CDR1 MNHNS, CDR2 SASEGT. V lost 4 bases and J 1 base, leaving 9 bases between the germline ends. The CDR3 DNA sequence: TGTGCCAGCAGTGGAGGGTGGGGCACAGATACGCAGTATTTT. Translation gives CASSGGWGTDTQYF.

The chain recombines TRBV4-3 with TRBJ2-2, with D perhaps matching TRBD2 (6 bases). This CDR3 is built from 16 residues. Germline CDR1 is LGHNA and CDR2 is YSLEER. The V end lost 1 base, the J end lost 4 bases, and 13 bases lay between the germline ends. In DNA form, the CDR3 reads TGCGCCAGCAGCCAAGCCTGGGGGGAAGGCACCGGGGAGCTGTTTTTT. It is translated as CASSQAWGEGTGELFF.

The V gene is TRBV27, the J gene TRBJ1-2, with a possible D match to TRBD1 (5 bases). V was clipped by 1 base and J by 1 base, with 10 bases between them. CDR3 size: 15 residues. Germline values: CDR1 MNHEY, CDR2 SMNVEV (reference sequence). CDR3 nucleotides: TGTGCCAGCAGTTTATTCGGGGCCGGTAACTATGGCTACACCTTC. It codes for CASSLFGAGNYGYTF.

The V and J genes are TRBV7-9 and TRBJ1-1, with D perhaps TRBD1 (5 bases). The CDR3 length is 13 residues. Germline CDR1 reads SEHNR; CDR2 reads FQNEAQ (reference sequence). V gave up 10 bases and J gave up 0 bases, with 12 bases separating them. CDR3 bases: TGTGCCACCACGACAGAGGTGAACACTGAAGCTTTCTTT. Translating gives CATTTEVNTEAFF.

The chain uses TRBV7-2 and TRBJ1-6, with 8 bases lining up with TRBD1. Germline V gene data show CDR1 as SGHTA and CDR2 as FQGNSA. The CDR3 is 16 amino acids. V shed 5 bases and J 3 bases; nucleotides not matched to a gene: 6. CDR3 nucleotide sequence: TGTGCCAGCAGCGTACAGGGGGGCGTCTATAATTCACCCCTCCACTTT. Its translation is CASSVQGGVYNSPLHF.

This clone was seen a few times. The chain couples TRBV5-5 to TRBJ1-1; D uncertain. The V and J ends lost 0 bases and 2 bases respectively, with 8 bases between them. CDR1 SGHKS and CDR2 YYEKEE come from the germline V gene (reference sequence). The CDR3 has 14 residues. The CDR3 reads CASSLGSINTEAFF. As DNA, the CDR3 is TGTGCCAGCAGCTTGGGCAGCATAAACACTGAAGCTTTCTTT.

This clone occurred once. The chain carries TRBV18 and TRBJ1-2, with 7 bases aligning to TRBD1. The germline gives CDR1 KGHSH, CDR2 LQKENI. The CDR3 loop spans 14 amino acids. Trimming cost V 3 bases and J 5 bases; bases outside gene matches: 6. CDR3 region: CASSPGGQPYGYTF. In nucleotides, the CDR3 is TGTGCCAGCTCACCGGGGGGACAGCCATATGGCTACACCTTC.

This clone was recorded once. The CDR3 sequence: CASSLVDEQFF. CDR3 nucleotide sequence: TGTGCCAGCAGCCTAGTAGATGAGCAGTTCTTC. V usage is TRBV11-2 and J usage is TRBJ2-1; D is uncertain. The CDR3 spans 11 residues. Trimming stripped 5 bases from V and 8 bases from J, with 7 bases between. The germline gives CDR1 SGHAT, CDR2 FQNNGV.

The chain has TRBV7-3 and TRBJ1-6; 9 bases line up with TRBD1. The J segment lost 7 bases and the V segment lost 4 bases, leaving 8 bases of the junction unmatched. There are 16 residues in the CDR3. Germline values: CDR1 SGHTA, CDR2 FQGTGA. This CDR3 reads CASSSHPGTGNSPLHF. Written as DNA, the CDR3 is TGTGCCAGCAGCTCCCACCCCGGGACAGGGAATTCACCCCTCCACTTT. The variable domain in full, with the rest retrieved from reference TRBV7-3 and TRBJ1-6, is GAGVSQTPSNKVTEKGKYVELRCDPISGHTALYWYRQSLGQGPEFLIYFQGTGAADDSGLPNDRFFAVRPEGSVSTLKIQRTERGDSAVYLCASSSHPGTGNSPLHFGNGTRLTVT.

The CDR3 loop is CASSLRGTATYEQYF. For the CDR3, the DNA is TGCGCCAGCAGCTTGCGGGGGACAGCGACCTACGAGCAGTACTTC. V usage is TRBV5-1 and J usage is TRBJ2-7; D perhaps matches TRBD1 (7 bases). The V and J ends lost 1 base and 2 bases respectively, with 13 bases between them. This CDR3 spans 15 amino acids. CDR1 is SGHRS and CDR2 is YFSETQ in the germline V gene. The full variable domain, its missing parts supplied by reference TRBV5-1 and TRBJ2-7, is KAGVTQTPRYLIKTRGQQVTLSCSPISGHRSVSWYQQTPGQGLQFLFEYFSETQRNKGNFPGRFSGRQFSNSRSEMNVSTLELGDSALYLCASSLRGTATYEQYFGPGTRLTVT.

V and J are TRBV5-4 and TRBJ2-3; 15 nucleotides match TRBD2. This CDR3 region has 18 residues. Germline V lookup: CDR1 SGHNT, CDR2 YYREEE (reference sequence). Germline trimming cut 4 bases from V and 0 bases from J; bases unmatched to any gene: 6. The CDR3 coding sequence is TGTGCCAGCAGCCGGGGACTAGCGGGAGGTCTTAGCACAGATACGCAGTATTTT. As protein: CASSRGLAGGLSTDTQYF.

The chain has TRBV6-5 and TRBJ2-6; possibly TRBD1 or TRBD2 for D (5 bases each). In germline, CDR1 is MNHEY, CDR2 SVGAGI. The CDR3 is 15 amino acids. V was pared by 6 bases and J by 3 bases, with 12 bases between. CDR3 in amino acids: CASSSEGNGANVLTF. In DNA form, the CDR3 reads TGTGCCAGCAGCTCTGAGGGGAATGGGGCCAACGTCCTGACTTTC.

This sequence joins TRBV2 and TRBJ1-5; 7 positions match TRBD1. The germline V gene encodes CDR1 SNHLY and CDR2 FYNNEI. The V gene end was trimmed by 7 bases and the J gene end by 10 bases; junction bases not matched to a gene: 13. This CDR3 is built from 14 residues. This chain's CDR3 is CASNSGTEGRPQHF. The DNA for the CDR3 is TGTGCCAGCAACTCCGGGACAGAGGGACGACCCCAGCATTTT.

This sequence joins TRBV5-1 and TRBJ2-3; D is ambiguous. CDR3 length: 13 amino acids. Between the trimmed V and J ends, which lost 5 bases and 3 bases, there was a span of 10 bases. Germline CDR1 is SGHRS and CDR2 is YFSETQ. CDR3 DNA: TGCGCCAGCAGGAAGGAGCTTACAGATACGCAGTATTTT. Protein product: CASRKELTDTQYF.

This chain uses TRBV29-1 with TRBJ2-7, with no clear D. Germline V gives CDR1 SQVTM, CDR2 ANQGSEA. The V end was cut by 5 bases, the J end by 2 bases, with 7 bases between. CDR3 length equals 11 residues. The CDR3 DNA is TGCAGCGTTAGCGAAACCTACGAGCAGTACTTC. It yields the protein CSVSETYEQYF.

The chain recombines TRBV7-3 with TRBJ2-6; D not certain. The CDR3 totals 16 residues. Trimming stripped 3 bases from V and 0 bases from J, with 9 bases between. Per the germline V gene, CDR1 is SGHTA and CDR2 is FQGTGA. The CDR3 region is CASSFAGNSGANVLTF. In DNA form, the CDR3 reads TGTGCCAGCAGCTTTGCTGGTAACTCTGGGGCCAACGTCCTGACTTTC.

This clone was counted only a few times. V gene TRBV19 combines with J gene TRBJ1-2; weak D call: TRBD1 (5 bases). V dropped 5 bases and J dropped 5 bases, with 21 bases sitting between them. From germline, CDR1 is LNHDA and CDR2 SQIVND (reference sequence). The CDR3 is 16 amino acids. The CDR3 loop is CASSPLDSPTQYGYTF. The DNA of the CDR3 is TGTGCCAGTAGTCCCCTAGACAGTCCCACCCAGTATGGCTACACCTTC.

This sequence joins TRBV19 and TRBJ2-7; a weak D match, TRBD2 (5 bases). Trimming took 3 bases from V and 2 from J, leaving 11 bases between them. This CDR3 is 14 amino acids long. Per germline, CDR1 LNHDA and CDR2 SQIVND (reference sequence). The CDR3 DNA follows: TGTGCCAGTAGTATGGCTAGCCCAACCTACGAGCAGTACTTC. It codes for CASSMASPTYEQYF.

J is TRBJ1-1 and V is TRBV4-3; TRBD1 might be the D (5 bases). The CDR3 spans 14 residues. V lost 1 base and J lost 8, with 14 bases in between. The V gene's germline CDR1 is LGHNA and CDR2 YSLEER. Here the CDR3 reads CASSQAGFSEEAFF. The CDR3 bases are TGCGCCAGCAGCCAAGCAGGGTTTTCTGAGGAAGCTTTCTTT.

This sequence joins TRBV19 and TRBJ2-1; a possible D gene is TRBD2 (6 bases). The germline V gene encodes CDR1 LNHDA and CDR2 SQIVND (reference sequence). The germline V and J ends were trimmed by 6 bases and 0 bases, with 15 bases remaining between them. This CDR3 is built from 16 residues. The CDR3 DNA reads as TGTGCCAGTAGAGTGGAGGGCGAGCGCTCCTACAATGAGCAGTTCTTC. This sequence encodes CASRVEGERSYNEQFF.

CDR3 nucleotide sequence: TGTGCCAGCAGCTGGACGGATATCGGCGAGCAGTACTTC. It codes for CASSWTDIGEQYF. The chain couples TRBV5-4 to TRBJ2-7, with D unclear. The V and J ends lost 3 bases and 6 bases respectively, with 13 bases between them. This CDR3 is 13 amino acids long. The germline gives CDR1 SGHNT, CDR2 YYREEE (reference sequence).

The chain employs TRBV7-2 and TRBJ2-3; D is ambiguous. This CDR3 has 12 amino acids. Germline V gene data show CDR1 as SGHTA and CDR2 as FQGNSA. V was pared by 2 bases and J by 5 bases, with 5 bases between. The CDR3 DNA reads as TGTGCCAGCAGCTTATCCGGAGATACGCAGTATTTT. This sequence encodes CASSLSGDTQYF.

The chain is built from TRBV5-1 and TRBJ1-1; tentatively, D is TRBD1 (5 bases). Germline loops: CDR1 SGHRS, CDR2 YFSETQ. The CDR3 sequence is 16 residues long. V gave up 4 bases and J gave up 5 bases, with 21 bases separating them. As DNA, the CDR3 is TGCGCCAGCAGCCCGGGAGGGGCTACAGGTAAAACTGAAGCTTTCTTT. This gives the protein CASSPGGATGKTEAFF.

The CDR3 region has the DNA TGTGCCAGCAGCCTAGACCGGGACAGCAAAGCTTTCTTT. Its protein is CASSLDRDSKAFF. The chain combines TRBV13 with TRBJ1-1; 7 bases line up with TRBD1. The CDR3 covers 13 residues. V trimming: 5 bases; J trimming: 9 bases; junction bases outside the gene matches: 9. The germline CDR1 and CDR2 sequences are PRHDT and FYEKMQ (reference sequence).

The gene calls are TRBV5-6 and TRBJ1-1; D remains unclear. V gave up 1 base and J gave up 1 base, with 8 bases separating them. The CDR3 length is 14 residues. Germline V lookup: CDR1 SGHDT, CDR2 YYEEEE. The CDR3 loop reads CASSLRQANTEAFF. As DNA, the CDR3 is TGTGCCAGCAGCTTGAGGCAAGCGAACACTGAAGCTTTCTTT.

The V call is TRBV2, the J call TRBJ1-2; D uncertain. V was pared by 6 bases and J by 2 bases, with 13 bases between. CDR3 length: 14 residues. The germline CDR1 and CDR2 sequences are SNHLY and FYNNEI. The DNA for the CDR3 is TGTGCCAGCAGGGGGTGGGGAGAGAACTATGGCTACACCTTC. Translated: CASRGWGENYGYTF.

Only one count was recorded for this clone. The chain links TRBV4-1 to TRBJ2-2; D is undetermined. Trimming removed 1 base from V and 1 base from J, with 4 bases in between. The germline gives CDR1 MGHRA, CDR2 YSYEKL. CDR3 length equals 14 residues. DNA for the CDR3: TGCGCCAGCAGCCAAGGGCAGAACACCGGGGAGCTGTTTTTT. Translating gives CASSQGQNTGELFF.